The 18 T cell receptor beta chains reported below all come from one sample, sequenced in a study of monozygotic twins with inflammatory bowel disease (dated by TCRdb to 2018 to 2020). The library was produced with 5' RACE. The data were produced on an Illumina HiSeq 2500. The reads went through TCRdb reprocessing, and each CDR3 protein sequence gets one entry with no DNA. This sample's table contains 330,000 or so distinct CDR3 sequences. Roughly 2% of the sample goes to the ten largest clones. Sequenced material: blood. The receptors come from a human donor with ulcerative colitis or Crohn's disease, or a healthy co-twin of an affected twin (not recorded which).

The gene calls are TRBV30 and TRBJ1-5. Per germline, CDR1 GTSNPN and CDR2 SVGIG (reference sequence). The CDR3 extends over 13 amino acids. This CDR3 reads CAWSLGGNQPQHF.

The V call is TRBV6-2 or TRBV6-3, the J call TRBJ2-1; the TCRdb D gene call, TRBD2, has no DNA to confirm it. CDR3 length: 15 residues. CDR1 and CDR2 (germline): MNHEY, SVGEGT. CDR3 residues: CASRASGGGNNEQFF.

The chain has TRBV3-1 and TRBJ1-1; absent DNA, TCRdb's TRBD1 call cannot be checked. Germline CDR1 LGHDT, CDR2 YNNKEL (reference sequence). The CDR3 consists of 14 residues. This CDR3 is CASSPGQGGTEAFF.

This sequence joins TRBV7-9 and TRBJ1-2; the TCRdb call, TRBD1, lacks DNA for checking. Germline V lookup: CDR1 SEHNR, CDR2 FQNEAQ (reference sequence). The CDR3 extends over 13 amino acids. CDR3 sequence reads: CASSRQGSYGYTF.

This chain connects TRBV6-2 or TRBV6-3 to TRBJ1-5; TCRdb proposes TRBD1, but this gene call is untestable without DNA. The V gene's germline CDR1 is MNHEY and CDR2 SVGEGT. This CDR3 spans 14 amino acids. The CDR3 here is CASSYGAGTGPQHF.

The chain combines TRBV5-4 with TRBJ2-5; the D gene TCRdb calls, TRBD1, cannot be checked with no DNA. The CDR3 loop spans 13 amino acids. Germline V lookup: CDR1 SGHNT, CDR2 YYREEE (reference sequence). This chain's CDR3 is CASSKTGGETQYF.

The CDR3 spells CASSSYQEGGYTF. The rearrangement links TRBV7-9 to TRBJ1-2. This CDR3 has 13 amino acids. CDR1 and CDR2 (germline): SEHNR, FQNEAQ (reference sequence).

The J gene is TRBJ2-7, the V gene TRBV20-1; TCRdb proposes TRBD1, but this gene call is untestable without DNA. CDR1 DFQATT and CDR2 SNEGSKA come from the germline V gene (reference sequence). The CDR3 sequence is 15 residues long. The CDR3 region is CSAYDRRQGTYEQYF.

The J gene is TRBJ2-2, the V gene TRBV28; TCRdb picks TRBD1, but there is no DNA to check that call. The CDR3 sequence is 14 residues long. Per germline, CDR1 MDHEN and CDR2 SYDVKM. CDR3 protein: CASSSGQGTGELFF.

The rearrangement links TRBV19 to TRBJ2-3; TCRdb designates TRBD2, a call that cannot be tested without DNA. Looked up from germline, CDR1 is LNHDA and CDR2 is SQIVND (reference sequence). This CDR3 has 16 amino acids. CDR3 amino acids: CASSISGRAVFDTQYF.

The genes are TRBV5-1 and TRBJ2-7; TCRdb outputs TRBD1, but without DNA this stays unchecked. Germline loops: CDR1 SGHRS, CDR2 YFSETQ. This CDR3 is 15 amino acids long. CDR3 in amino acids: CASSSGELSSYEQYF.

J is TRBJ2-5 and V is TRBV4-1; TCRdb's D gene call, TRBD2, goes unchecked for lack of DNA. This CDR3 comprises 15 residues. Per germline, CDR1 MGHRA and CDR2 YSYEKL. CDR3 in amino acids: CASSLVTSPQETQYF.

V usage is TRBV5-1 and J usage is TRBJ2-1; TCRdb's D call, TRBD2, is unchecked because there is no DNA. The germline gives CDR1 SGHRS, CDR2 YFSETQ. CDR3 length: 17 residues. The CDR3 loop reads CASSLGAGSGAYNEQFF.

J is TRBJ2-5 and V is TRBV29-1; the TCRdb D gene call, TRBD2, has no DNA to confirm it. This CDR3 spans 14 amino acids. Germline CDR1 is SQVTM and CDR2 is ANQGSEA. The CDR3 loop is CSARVASGQETQYF.

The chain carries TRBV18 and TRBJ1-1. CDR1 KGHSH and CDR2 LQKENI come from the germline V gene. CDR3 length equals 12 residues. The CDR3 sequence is CASSPAAGEAFF.

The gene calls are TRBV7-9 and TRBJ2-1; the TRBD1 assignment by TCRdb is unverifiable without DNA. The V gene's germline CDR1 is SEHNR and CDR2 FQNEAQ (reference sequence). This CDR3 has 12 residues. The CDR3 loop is CASSAVGGEQFF.

CDR3 protein: CASSPGLAGEYEQFF. The chain links TRBV5-1 to TRBJ2-1; TCRdb's D call of TRBD2 is untestable without DNA. The germline V gene encodes CDR1 SGHRS and CDR2 YFSETQ. CDR3 length: 15 residues.

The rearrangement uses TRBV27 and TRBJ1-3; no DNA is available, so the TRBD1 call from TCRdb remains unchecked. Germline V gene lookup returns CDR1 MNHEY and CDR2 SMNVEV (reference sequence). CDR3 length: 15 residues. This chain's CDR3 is CASSTTGVGGNTIYF.